Below are 22 T cell receptor beta chains sequenced from a single sample in a study of control samples from healthy donors and cancer patients. Measured with immunoSEQ multiplex PCR; TCRdb has only the in-frame clones, and not every one. This sample has over 150,000 clones; 90% to 95% occur once, and the top ten carry about 1.5%. Sample: blood. These receptors originate from a woman in her late teens or twenties in good health.

The V and J genes are TRBV11-2 and TRBJ1-1; D is ambiguous. Trimming took 1 base from V and 1 from J, leaving 7 bases between them. Germline values: CDR1 SGHAT, CDR2 FQNNGV. CDR3 length: 14 residues. CDR3 protein: CASSLGSANTEAFF. For the CDR3, the DNA is TGTGCCAGCAGCTTAGGATCAGCGAACACTGAAGCTTTCTTT.

The chain uses TRBV15 and TRBJ2-1, with D unclear. The V gene's germline CDR1 is LNHNV and CDR2 YYDKDF (reference sequence). This CDR3 comprises 12 residues. Deletions cut 1 base from V and 6 bases from J, with 4 bases between. CDR3 protein: CATSRVPNEQFF. DNA of the CDR3: TGTGCCACCAGCAGAGTCCCCAATGAGCAGTTCTTC. Full variable domain (missing parts from reference TRBV15 and TRBJ2-1): DAMVIQNPRYQVTQFGKPVTLSCSQTLNHNVMYWYQQKSSQAPKLLFHYYDKDFNNEADTPDNFQSRRPNTSFCFLDIRSPGLGDTAMYLCATSRVPNEQFFGPGTRLTVL.

The gene calls are TRBV10-3 and TRBJ2-3, with unresolved D. This CDR3 is 11 amino acids long. Germline V gene sequence: CDR1 ENHRY, CDR2 SYGVKD. Trimming took off 5 bases at V and 3 bases at J, with 3 bases between the two ends. CDR3 loop: CAISNTDTQYF. The CDR3 DNA is TGTGCCATCAGTAATACAGATACGCAGTATTTT.

The genes are TRBV5-4 and TRBJ2-2; D unresolved. CDR1 is SGHNT and CDR2 is YYREEE in the germline V gene (reference sequence). The CDR3 spans 12 residues. Between the trimmed V and J ends, which lost 3 bases and 5 bases, there was a span of 5 bases. Here the CDR3 reads CASSSGTGELFF. The DNA of the CDR3 is TGTGCCAGCAGCTCTGGGACCGGGGAGCTGTTTTTT.

Concerning this clone: Distinct nucleotide sequences in the sample also encode this CDR3. V gene TRBV28 combines with J gene TRBJ2-7; D gene ambiguous. Germline V CDR1 and CDR2: MDHEN, SYDVKM. The CDR3 spans 11 residues. Trimming took 3 bases from V and 4 from J, leaving 4 bases between them. CDR3 amino acids: CASSLRYEQYF. As DNA, the CDR3 is TGTGCCAGCAGTTTGAGGTACGAGCAGTACTTC.

The chain recombines TRBV18 with TRBJ1-1; perhaps TRBD1 as D (6 bases). V lost 0 bases to trimming and J lost 0 bases, with 14 bases between them. This CDR3 contains 17 residues. Germline lookup yields CDR1 KGHSH and CDR2 LQKENI. The CDR3 loop reads CASSPPGRGYMNTEAFF. CDR3 nucleotide sequence: TGTGCCAGCTCACCACCGGGTAGGGGGTACATGAACACTGAAGCTTTCTTT. The whole variable domain, remainder taken from reference TRBV18 and TRBJ1-1, is NAGVMQNPRHLVRRRGQEARLRCSPMKGHSHVYWYRQLPEEGLKFMVYLQKENIIDESGMPKERFSAEFPKEGPSILRIQQVVRGDSAAYFCASSPPGRGYMNTEAFFGQGTRLTVV.

This chain links TRBV19 with TRBJ1-4; D perhaps matches TRBD1 (6 bases). The CDR3 extends over 15 amino acids. V was clipped by 3 bases and J by 7 bases, with 15 bases between them. The germline gives CDR1 LNHDA, CDR2 SQIVND (reference sequence). The CDR3 loop is CASSIPQGGGEKLFF. The CDR3 DNA reads as TGTGCCAGTAGTATCCCACAGGGAGGGGGTGAAAAACTGTTTTTT. The variable domain in full, completed from reference TRBV19 and TRBJ1-4, reads DGGITQSPKYLFRKEGQNVTLSCEQNLNHDAMYWYRQDPGQGLRLIYYSQIVNDFQKGDIAEGYSVSREKKESFPLTVTSAQKNPTAFYLCASSIPQGGGEKLFFGSGTQLSVL.

The rearrangement links TRBV10-3 to TRBJ2-1; 8 nucleotides line up with TRBD1. In germline, CDR1 is ENHRY, CDR2 SYGVKD. This CDR3 spans 17 amino acids. V was pared by 0 bases and J by 4 bases, with 8 bases of the junction left unmatched. The CDR3 spells CAISESGDRNLYNEQFF. The CDR3 nucleotides are TGTGCCATCAGTGAGTCGGGGGACAGGAACTTATACAATGAGCAGTTCTTC.

The J gene is TRBJ1-2, the V gene TRBV28, with D perhaps matching TRBD1 (6 bases). CDR3 length equals 12 residues. Germline V gene data show CDR1 as MDHEN and CDR2 as SYDVKM. Trimming removed 7 bases from V and 4 bases from J, with 10 bases in between. The CDR3 loop is CASIQDSYGYTF. DNA for the CDR3: TGTGCCAGCATCCAGGACAGCTATGGCTACACCTTC.

The V gene is TRBV19, the J gene TRBJ1-2; 7 bases fit TRBD1. Germline loops: CDR1 LNHDA, CDR2 SQIVND (reference sequence). After removal of 4 bases from V and 1 base from J, the junction contained 9 bases not matched to a gene. There are 16 residues in the CDR3. CDR3 sequence reads: CASSTRDSTVNYGYTF. For the CDR3, the DNA is TGTGCCAGTAGTACCCGGGACAGCACCGTTAACTATGGCTACACCTTC.

The V gene is TRBV2, the J gene TRBJ2-3; 8 nucleotides agree with TRBD2. The CDR3 is 16 residues long. CDR1 and CDR2 from the germline V gene are SNHLY and FYNNEI. With V trimmed by 2 bases and J by 2 bases, 6 bases remained unmatched. In nucleotides, the CDR3 is TGTGCCAGCAGTGAAACGGCGGGGGGATACACAGATACGCAGTATTTT. Translated: CASSETAGGYTDTQYF.

This sequence joins TRBV4-3 and TRBJ1-1; no clear D gene. Trimming pared 7 bases from V and 4 bases from J, leaving 19 bases between. The germline gives CDR1 LGHNA, CDR2 YSLEER. The CDR3 contains 15 residues. DNA of the CDR3: TGCGCCAGCACCTGGGAGGTAGGGATGAGCACTGAAGCTTTCTTT. As protein: CASTWEVGMSTEAFF.

This chain joins TRBV6-6 and TRBJ1-6; tentative D call: TRBD1 (6 bases). Deletions cut 5 bases from V and 0 bases from J, with 14 bases between. CDR1 and CDR2 (germline): MNHNY, SVGAGI (reference sequence). The CDR3 sequence is 17 residues long. CDR3 nucleotides: TGTGCCAGCAGTCCCGACAGGCTACTCTCCTATAATTCACCCCTCCACTTT. This encodes CASSPDRLLSYNSPLHF.

The chain uses TRBV18 and TRBJ1-1, with D maybe TRBD1 (5 bases). The CDR3 has 16 residues. V was cut by 1 base and J by 3 bases, with 15 bases left in between. CDR1 is KGHSH, CDR2 LQKENI, per germline. The CDR3 protein is CASSPLGGGLDTEAFF. CDR3 nucleotides: TGTGCCAGCTCACCACTTGGTGGGGGATTAGACACTGAAGCTTTCTTT. The full variable domain, in which reference TRBV18 and TRBJ1-1 provide the parts outside the CDR3, is NAGVMQNPRHLVRRRGQEARLRCSPMKGHSHVYWYRQLPEEGLKFMVYLQKENIIDESGMPKERFSAEFPKEGPSILRIQQVVRGDSAAYFCASSPLGGGLDTEAFFGQGTRLTVV.

The chain couples TRBV18 to TRBJ2-7; no clear D gene. Germline V gene lookup returns CDR1 KGHSH and CDR2 LQKENI. The V end lost 0 bases, the J end lost 2 bases, and 8 bases lay between the germline ends. The CDR3 runs to 14 residues. CDR3 sequence reads: CASSPPGRTYEQYF. CDR3 coding DNA: TGTGCCAGCTCACCACCGGGCAGAACCTACGAGCAGTACTTC. The whole variable domain, filled in from reference TRBV18 and TRBJ2-7, reads NAGVMQNPRHLVRRRGQEARLRCSPMKGHSHVYWYRQLPEEGLKFMVYLQKENIIDESGMPKERFSAEFPKEGPSILRIQQVVRGDSAAYFCASSPPGRTYEQYFGPGTRLTVT.

This clone was counted a single time. The rearrangement joins TRBV7-3 to TRBJ2-4, with 7 bases lining up with TRBD2. With V trimmed by 2 bases and J by 9 bases, 4 bases remained unmatched. CDR1 SGHTA and CDR2 FQGTGA come from the germline V gene. This CDR3 has 13 amino acids. In DNA form, the CDR3 reads TGTGCCAGCAGCTTATCCAGGGAGGGCATTCAGTACTTC. It codes for CASSLSREGIQYF.

The chain joins TRBV24-1 to TRBJ1-2; tentatively, D is TRBD1 (6 bases). The V and J ends lost 5 bases and 0 bases respectively, with 18 bases between them. In germline, CDR1 is KGHDR, CDR2 SFDVKD. This CDR3 has 17 amino acids. The CDR3 protein is CATSGKSGTTANYGYTF. CDR3 nucleotides: TGTGCCACCAGTGGTAAGTCCGGGACAACTGCTAACTATGGCTACACCTTC.

This clone is a singleton in its sample. This chain links TRBV11-2 with TRBJ2-1; a weak D match, TRBD2 (5 bases). CDR1 SGHAT and CDR2 FQNNGV come from the germline V gene. The CDR3 totals 11 residues. V dropped 5 bases and J dropped 8 bases, with 7 bases sitting between them. CDR3 sequence reads: CASSVRDEQFF. The CDR3 DNA sequence: TGTGCCAGCAGCGTGCGGGATGAGCAGTTCTTC.

This rearrangement joins TRBV10-2 to TRBJ2-1; D unresolved. Trimming left V 4 bases short and J 4 bases short, with 8 bases between. Germline CDR1 is WSHSY and CDR2 is SAAADI. There are 13 residues in the CDR3. The CDR3 here is CASSVTGYNEQFF. The CDR3 DNA reads as TGCGCCAGCAGTGTGACGGGTTACAATGAGCAGTTCTTC.

The rearrangement links TRBV24-1 to TRBJ2-3; no firm D call. Trimming took off 2 bases at V and 1 base at J, with 6 bases between the two ends. This CDR3 has 14 amino acids. Germline assignment: CDR1 KGHDR and CDR2 SFDVKD. The CDR3 bases are TGTGCCACCAGTGATTCGATCGGCACAGATACGCAGTATTTT. It encodes CATSDSIGTDTQYF.

V gene TRBV6-5 combines with J gene TRBJ1-2, with D unresolved. Trimming took off 1 base at V and 2 bases at J, with 8 bases between the two ends. The CDR3 sequence is 14 residues long. Germline loops: CDR1 MNHEY, CDR2 SVGAGI. The CDR3 protein is CASSYFGGNYGYTF. CDR3 nucleotides: TGTGCCAGCAGTTACTTCGGCGGCAACTATGGCTACACCTTC.

This rearrangement joins TRBV24-1 to TRBJ2-2; maybe TRBD1 (5 bases). Trimming pared 4 bases from V and 2 bases from J, leaving 10 bases between. The CDR3 is 15 amino acids. Germline V gives CDR1 KGHDR, CDR2 SFDVKD. CDR3 region: CATSDPGQNTGELFF. As DNA, the CDR3 is TGTGCCACCAGTGACCCTGGACAAAACACCGGGGAGCTGTTTTTT.